In its sample, the clone carrying this T cell receptor beta chain was seen many times. Its matching antigen is unknown. The sample is drawn from a study of T cells after yellow fever vaccination. Study-wide context: Low-cell-number fractions underwent preparation using SMART-Seq v4 Ultra Low Input. Study results and limitations: Boosting was followed by the reappearance of most primary-vaccination clones (approximately 95% CD4, about 88% CD8). Researchers report a weaker secondary response that nonetheless peaked faster, day 5 versus 15.

One entry per CDR3 protein, called by TCRdb with MiXCR from the 5' RACE reads. The data show about 300,000 distinct CDR3 sequences, approximately 7% seen once. The V gene lost 5 bases and the J gene lost 9 bases, with 14 bases spanning the gap. The CDR3 covers 13 residues. The V gene's germline CDR1 is SGHTA and CDR2 FQGNSA. The input for sequencing was PBMCs, taken more than 40 days after the first yellow fever vaccination. The TCR comes from a man younger than 30 who received the YFV17D yellow fever vaccine. V usage is TRBV7-2 and J usage is TRBJ2-1; D is tentatively TRBD1 or TRBD2 (5 bases each). The CDR3 here is CASSMAPGTEQFF. The CDR3 nucleotides read TGTGCCAGCAGCATGGCCCCAGGGACTGAGCAGTTCTTC.